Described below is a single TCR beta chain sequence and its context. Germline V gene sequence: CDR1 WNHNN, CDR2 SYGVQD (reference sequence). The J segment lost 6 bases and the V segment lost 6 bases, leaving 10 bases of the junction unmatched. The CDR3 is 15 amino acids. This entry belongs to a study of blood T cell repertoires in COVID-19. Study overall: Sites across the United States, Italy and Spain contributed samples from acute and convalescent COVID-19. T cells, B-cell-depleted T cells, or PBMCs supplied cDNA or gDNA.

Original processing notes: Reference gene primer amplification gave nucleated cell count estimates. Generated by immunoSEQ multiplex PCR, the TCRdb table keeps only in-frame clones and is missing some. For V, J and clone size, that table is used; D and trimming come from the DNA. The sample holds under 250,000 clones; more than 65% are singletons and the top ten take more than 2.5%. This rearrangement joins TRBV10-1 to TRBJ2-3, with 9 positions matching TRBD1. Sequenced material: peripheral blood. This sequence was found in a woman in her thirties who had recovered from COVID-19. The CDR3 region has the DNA TGCGCCAGCAGCGAGGGACAGGGCGGCGCGGATACGCAGTATTTT. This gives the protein CASSEGQGGADTQYF.